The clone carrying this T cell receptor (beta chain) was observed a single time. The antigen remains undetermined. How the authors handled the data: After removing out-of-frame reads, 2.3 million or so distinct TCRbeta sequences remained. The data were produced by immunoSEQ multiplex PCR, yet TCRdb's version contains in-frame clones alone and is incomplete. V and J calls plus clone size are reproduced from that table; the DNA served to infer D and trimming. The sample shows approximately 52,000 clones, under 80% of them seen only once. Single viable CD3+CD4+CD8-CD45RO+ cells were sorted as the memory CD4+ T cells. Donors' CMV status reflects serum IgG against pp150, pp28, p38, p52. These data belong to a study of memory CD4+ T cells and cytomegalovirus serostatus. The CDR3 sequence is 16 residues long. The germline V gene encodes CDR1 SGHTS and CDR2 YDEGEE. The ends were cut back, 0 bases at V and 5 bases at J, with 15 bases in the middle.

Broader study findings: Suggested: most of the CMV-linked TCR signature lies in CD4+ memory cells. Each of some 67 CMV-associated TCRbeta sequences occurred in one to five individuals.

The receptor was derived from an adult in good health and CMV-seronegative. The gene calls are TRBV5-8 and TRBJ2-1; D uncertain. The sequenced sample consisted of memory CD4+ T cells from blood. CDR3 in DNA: TGTGCCAGCAGCTTGGTGGGTTGGAAATTTAACAATGAGCAGTTCTTC. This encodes CASSLVGWKFNNEQFF.